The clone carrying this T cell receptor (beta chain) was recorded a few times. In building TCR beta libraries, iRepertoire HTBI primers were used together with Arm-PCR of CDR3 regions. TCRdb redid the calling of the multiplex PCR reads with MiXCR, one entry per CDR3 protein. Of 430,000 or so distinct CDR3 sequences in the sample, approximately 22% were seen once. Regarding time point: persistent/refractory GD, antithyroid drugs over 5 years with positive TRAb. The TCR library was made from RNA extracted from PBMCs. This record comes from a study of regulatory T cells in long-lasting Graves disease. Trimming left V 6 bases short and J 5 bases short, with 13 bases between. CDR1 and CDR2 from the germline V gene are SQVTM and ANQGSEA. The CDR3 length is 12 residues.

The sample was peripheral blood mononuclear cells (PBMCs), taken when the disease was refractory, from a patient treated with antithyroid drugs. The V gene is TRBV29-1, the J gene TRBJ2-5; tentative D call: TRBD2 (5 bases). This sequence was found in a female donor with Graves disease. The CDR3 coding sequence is TGCAGCGTCGGCAGAACGGGGGAGACCCAGTACTTC. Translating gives CSVGRTGETQYF. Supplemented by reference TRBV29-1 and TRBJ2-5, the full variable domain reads SAVISQKPSRDICQRGTSLTIQCQVDSQVTMMFWYRQQPGQSLTLIATANQGSEATYESGFVIDKFPISRPNLTFSTLTVSNMSPEDSSIYLCSVGRTGETQYFGPGTRLLVL.